Included here is one TCR beta chain sequence, with context. Its antigen target is currently unknown. Base qualities are not at hand, and no much larger clone is one base apart. The data are from a study of blood T cells in healthy people across ages (dated by TCRdb to 2013 to 2016). Regarding the study in general: In model experiments, roughly one uniquely barcoded TCR beta cDNA molecule per two T cells was captured by template switching. The study measured age-related changes in TCR beta repertoire diversity using deep sequencing normalized with unique cDNA molecular identifiers. Using the same blood draw, the study looked at two additional independent replicas of 1 million unique cDNA reads for two donors, one aged 18 to 30 and the other aged 80 or older. The donors were divided into four age groups: young (average approximately 17 years), middle-aged (roughly 40), aged (approximately 64) and long-lived (around 80).

V and J lose 6 bases and 4 bases, and a span of 17 bases separates them. Counted from cysteine to phenylalanine, this CDR3 has 15 amino acids. Just CDR3 DNA is preserved here, 45 bases in frame from base 1. Library preparation employed 5' RACE. TCRdb records Illumina HiSeq 2500 as the sequencer. A second PCR of about 6 to 12 cycles was run with a J-beta primer mix and a sample-barcoded 5' primer. A unique molecular identifier was introduced onto each TCR beta cDNA molecule by a template-switch 5' adaptor carrying 12 random nucleotides. Each sample yielded at least 3 million CDR3-containing paired-end reads. First-strand cDNA synthesis was performed from all RNA using the Mint cDNA synthesis kit, with priming by a TRBC-specific oligonucleotide. Following uracil-DNA glycosylase treatment, all cDNA underwent a first 18-cycle PCR with the universal primers M1SS and BC2_uni_R. As for how the authors treated the data: Normalization of each sample was performed by random selection of 1 million high-quality reads, each carrying a distinct molecular identifier. Instead of being binned into consensus sequences, reads with shared molecular identifiers were discarded. MiTCR, with a Q25 quality threshold and the strictest error-elimination algorithm, was used for CDR3 identification, clonotype clustering and error correction. A nonparametric unseen species model using Euler transformation provided a lower-bound estimate of total TCR beta diversity. TCRdb handled the public reads itself, with Q25 trimming in fastp and clone calling in MiXCR, and kept productive beta chains. Every CDR3 protein is listed once, alongside the most common genes and DNA of its rows. TCRdb's processing, not the study's, gives the V and J calls here. Present in this sample are about 780,000 distinct CDR3 sequences, roughly 24% of which were seen just once. The top ten clones comprise 3% of the sample.

General findings and caveats noted by the study authors: Because the CMV infection status of the donors was unknown, age-related changes in expanded clonotypes may potentially have been confounded. Estimates of total diversity based on one million sequenced T cells were considered lower bounds and underestimates. Since profiling was done on bulk unsorted PBMCs, naive and antigen-experienced compartments could not be conclusively compared. As age increased, observed TCR beta diversity per million T cells dropped in a roughly linear way, and a significant reduction was already evident by age 40. Observed TCR beta diversity correlated strongly with the percentage of naive T cells measured by flow cytometry. Compared with the aged group, the long-lived group had more naive CD4+ T cells, fewer expanded clones and increased TCR diversity, suggesting age selection.

Donors were a few dozen systemically healthy Caucasian individuals from Russia aged about 6 to 100 years. Each donor gave 9.5 to 10 milliliters of peripheral blood, drawn into EDTA-treated Vacutainer tubes. Ficoll-Paque density-gradient centrifugation was used to isolate PBMCs, with at least 6.5 million per sample. Trizol reagent was used to extract total RNA from PBMCs, with at least 6 micrograms per sample. For every donor, flow cytometry on a PBMC aliquot measured the percentage of naive CD45RAhigh/CD27high T cells. This same sample was also part of a study on T cells of mothers and their children. As the second study states: Nine systemically healthy Caucasian individuals, comprising three mothers and their six children, were included as donors. cDNA synthesis used all of the extracted RNA, with roughly 1.5 ug of RNA in each 15 ul reaction. In the second PCR, sample barcodes and 2-4 random nucleotides were introduced via the M1S primer. More than 8 million TCR beta CDR3 reads were obtained from each mother, and roughly 3 million reads were obtained from each child. Thymic selection shapes the output of TCR recombination in a similar way in related and unrelated pairs, and inherited differences have a minor effect. Normalized repertoire overlap was always slightly but never significantly higher in related than unrelated mother-child pairs. No persistent microchimeric T cell clones were detected, at a sensitivity of approximately 100 clones per million clonotypes. In the study, deep NGS was used to compare the TCR beta repertoires of mothers and children, and features distinguishing related mother-child pairs from unrelated individuals were sought. On average, the children were around 11 +/- 4 years old, while the mothers were about 40 +/- 4 years old. After adapter ligation with NEBNext reagents, the libraries were sequenced on Illumina HiSeq 2000 with 100+100 nt paired-end reads. To prevent cross-contamination, the mother and child libraries were prepared one month apart and sequenced in separate runs. Each donor had between about 450,000 and 2,200,000 distinct TCR beta clonotypes identified. Naive TCR beta clonotypes were estimated from low-frequency clonotypes matched to each donor's FACS-determined naive share, without sorting.

The receptor comes from a boy younger than 18 in good health. Rearrangement joined TRBV12-3 or TRBV12-4 to TRBJ2-3; TRBD1 is possibly the D segment (6 matching bases). Specimen: blood. The CDR3 region reads CASRGHRGGADTQYF. At the DNA level, the sequence is TGTGCCAGCAGAGGGCACAGAGGGGGAGCAGATACGCAGTATTTT.